The entry that follows covers one T cell receptor (beta chain) sequence. Antigen: not known. The V and J ends lost 2 bases and 5 bases, in that order; junction bases with no gene match: 5. The germline gives CDR1 SNHLY, CDR2 FYNNEI. The CDR3 extends over 15 amino acids. The sample is drawn from a study of cytotoxic CD8 clonotypes in ibrutinib-treated CLL. Overall study findings and caveats: Sustained-remission and progressing patients had unequal sampling times. Clonality, elevated at ibrutinib response, dropped back toward baseline at progression.

Clones were sequenced by immunoSEQ multiplex PCR, and TCRdb holds only the in-frame ones, with some missing. The sample has hundreds of thousands of clones, 67% seen once. The receptor comes from a human donor with chronic lymphocytic leukemia. The chain links TRBV2 to TRBJ2-5; 10 bases match TRBD2. The material was PBMCs, obtained after 36 months of ibrutinib treatment. The CDR3 sequence is CASSELAGGRETQYF. The DNA for the CDR3 is TGTGCCAGCAGTGAATTAGCGGGGGGTCGGGAGACCCAGTACTTC.